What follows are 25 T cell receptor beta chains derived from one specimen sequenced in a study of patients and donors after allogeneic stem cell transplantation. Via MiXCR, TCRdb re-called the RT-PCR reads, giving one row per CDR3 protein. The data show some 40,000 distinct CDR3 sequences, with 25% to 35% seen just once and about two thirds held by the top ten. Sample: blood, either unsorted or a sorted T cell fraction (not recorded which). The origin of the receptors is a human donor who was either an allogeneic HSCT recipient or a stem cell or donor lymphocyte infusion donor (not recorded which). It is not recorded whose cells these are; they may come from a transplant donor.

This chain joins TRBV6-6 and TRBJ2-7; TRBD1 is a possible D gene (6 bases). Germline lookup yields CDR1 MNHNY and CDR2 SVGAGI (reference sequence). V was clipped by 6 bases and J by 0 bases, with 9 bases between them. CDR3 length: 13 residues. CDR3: CASRTGFSYEQYF. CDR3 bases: TGTGCCAGCAGGACAGGATTCTCCTACGAGCAGTACTTC.

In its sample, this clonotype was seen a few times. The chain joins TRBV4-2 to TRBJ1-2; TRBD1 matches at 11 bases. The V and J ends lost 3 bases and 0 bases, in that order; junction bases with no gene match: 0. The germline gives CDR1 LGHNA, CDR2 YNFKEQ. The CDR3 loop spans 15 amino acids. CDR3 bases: TGTGCCAGCAGCCAGGGACAGGGGGCTAACTATGGCTACACCTTC. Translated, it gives CASSQGQGANYGYTF.

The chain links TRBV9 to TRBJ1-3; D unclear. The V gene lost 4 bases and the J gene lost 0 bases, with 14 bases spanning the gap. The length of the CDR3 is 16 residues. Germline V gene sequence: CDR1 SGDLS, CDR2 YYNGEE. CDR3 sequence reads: CASSRRASPSGNTIYF. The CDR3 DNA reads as TGTGCCAGCAGCCGTAGAGCCAGTCCCTCTGGAAACACCATATATTTT.

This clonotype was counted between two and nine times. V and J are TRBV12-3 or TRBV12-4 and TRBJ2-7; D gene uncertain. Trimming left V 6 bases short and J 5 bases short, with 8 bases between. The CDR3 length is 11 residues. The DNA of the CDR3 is TGTGCCAGCAGCCATCATGACGAGCAGTACTTC. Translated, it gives CASSHHDEQYF.

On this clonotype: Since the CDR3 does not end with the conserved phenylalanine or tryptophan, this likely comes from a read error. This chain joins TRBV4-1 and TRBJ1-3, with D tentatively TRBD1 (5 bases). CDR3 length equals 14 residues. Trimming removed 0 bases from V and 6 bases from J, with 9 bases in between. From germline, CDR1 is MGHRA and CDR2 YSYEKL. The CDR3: CASSQDKQENTIYS. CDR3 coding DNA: TGCGCCAGCAGCCAAGATAAACAGGAAAACACCATATATTCT.

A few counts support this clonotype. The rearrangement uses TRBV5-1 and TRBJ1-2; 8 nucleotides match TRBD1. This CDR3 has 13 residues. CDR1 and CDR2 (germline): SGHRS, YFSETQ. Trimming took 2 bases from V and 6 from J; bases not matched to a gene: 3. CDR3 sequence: CASSFAGGDGYTF. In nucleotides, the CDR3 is TGCGCCAGCAGCTTTGCAGGGGGCGATGGCTACACCTTC.

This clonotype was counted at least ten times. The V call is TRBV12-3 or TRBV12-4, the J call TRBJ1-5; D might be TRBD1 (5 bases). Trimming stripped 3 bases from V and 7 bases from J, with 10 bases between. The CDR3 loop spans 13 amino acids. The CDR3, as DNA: TGTGCCAGCAGTTTCTTAAGGGGACAGCCCCAGCATTTT. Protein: CASSFLRGQPQHF.

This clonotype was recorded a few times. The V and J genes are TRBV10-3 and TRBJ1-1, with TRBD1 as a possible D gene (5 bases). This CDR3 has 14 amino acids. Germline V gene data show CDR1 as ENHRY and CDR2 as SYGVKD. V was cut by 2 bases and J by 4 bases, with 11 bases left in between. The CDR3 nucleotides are TGTGCCATCAGTGAGGGGGGTAGGGCCACTGAAGCTTTCTTT. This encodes CAISEGGRATEAFF.

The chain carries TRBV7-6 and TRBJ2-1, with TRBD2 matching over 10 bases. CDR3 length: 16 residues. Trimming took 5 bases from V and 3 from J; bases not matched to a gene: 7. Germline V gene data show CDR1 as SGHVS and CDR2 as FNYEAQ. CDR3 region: CASSRRLAGDYNEQFF. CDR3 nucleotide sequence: TGTGCCAGCAGCCGCCGGCTAGCGGGAGACTACAATGAGCAGTTCTTC.

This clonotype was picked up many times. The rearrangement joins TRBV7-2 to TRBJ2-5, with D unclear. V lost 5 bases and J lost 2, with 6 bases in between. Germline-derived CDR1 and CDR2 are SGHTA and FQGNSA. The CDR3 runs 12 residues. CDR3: CASSLTQETQYF. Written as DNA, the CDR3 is TGTGCCAGCAGCCTAACACAAGAGACCCAGTACTTC.

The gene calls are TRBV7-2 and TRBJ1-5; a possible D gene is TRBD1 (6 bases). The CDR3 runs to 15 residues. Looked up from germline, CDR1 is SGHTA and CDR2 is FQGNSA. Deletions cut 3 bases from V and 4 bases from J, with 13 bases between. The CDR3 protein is CASSLNGQGNQPQHF. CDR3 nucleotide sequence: TGTGCCAGCAGCTTGAACGGGCAGGGGAATCAGCCCCAGCATTTT. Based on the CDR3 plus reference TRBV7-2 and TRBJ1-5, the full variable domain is GAGVSQSPSNKVTEKGKDVELRCDPISGHTALYWYRQSLGQGLEFLIYFQGNSAPDKSGLPSDRFSAERTGGSVSTLTIQRTQQEDSAVYLCASSLNGQGNQPQHFGDGTRLSIL.

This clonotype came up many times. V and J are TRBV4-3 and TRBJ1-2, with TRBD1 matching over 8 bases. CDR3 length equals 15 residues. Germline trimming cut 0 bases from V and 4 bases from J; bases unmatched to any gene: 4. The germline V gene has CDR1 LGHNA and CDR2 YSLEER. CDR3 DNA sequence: TGCGCCAGCAGCCAAGAGCGGGACAGGCCCTATGGCTACACCTTC. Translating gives CASSQERDRPYGYTF.

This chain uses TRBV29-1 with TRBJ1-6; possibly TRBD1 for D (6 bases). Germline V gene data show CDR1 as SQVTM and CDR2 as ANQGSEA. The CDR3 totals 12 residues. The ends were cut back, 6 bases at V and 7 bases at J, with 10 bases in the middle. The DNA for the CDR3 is TGCAGCGTCGACAGGTTAAATTCACCCCTCCACTTT. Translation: CSVDRLNSPLHF.

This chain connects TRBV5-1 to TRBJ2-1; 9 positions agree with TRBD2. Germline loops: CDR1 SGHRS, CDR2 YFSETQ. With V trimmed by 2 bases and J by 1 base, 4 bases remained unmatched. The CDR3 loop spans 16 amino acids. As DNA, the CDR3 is TGCGCCAGCAGCTTTTCTAGCGGGAATTCCTACAATGAGCAGTTCTTC. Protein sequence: CASSFSSGNSYNEQFF.

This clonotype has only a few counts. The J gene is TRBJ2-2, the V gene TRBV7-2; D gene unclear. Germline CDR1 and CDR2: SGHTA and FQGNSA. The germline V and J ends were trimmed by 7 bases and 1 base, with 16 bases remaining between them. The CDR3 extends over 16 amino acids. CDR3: CASTAYFTWNTGELFF. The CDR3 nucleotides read TGTGCCAGCACCGCTTACTTCACTTGGAACACCGGGGAGCTGTTTTTT.

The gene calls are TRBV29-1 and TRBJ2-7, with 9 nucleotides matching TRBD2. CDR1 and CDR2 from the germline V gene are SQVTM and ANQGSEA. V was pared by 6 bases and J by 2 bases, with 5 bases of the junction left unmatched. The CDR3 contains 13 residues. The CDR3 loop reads CSVLAGLTYEQYF. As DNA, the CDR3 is TGCAGCGTGCTAGCGGGACTAACCTACGAGCAGTACTTC.

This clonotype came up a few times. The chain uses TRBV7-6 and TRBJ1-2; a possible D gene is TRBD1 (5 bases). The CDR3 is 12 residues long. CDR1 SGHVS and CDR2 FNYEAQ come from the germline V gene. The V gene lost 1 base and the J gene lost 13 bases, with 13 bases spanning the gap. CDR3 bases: TGTGCCAGCAGCTTAGTGCAGGGACCTCGCACCTTC. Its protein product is CASSLVQGPRTF.

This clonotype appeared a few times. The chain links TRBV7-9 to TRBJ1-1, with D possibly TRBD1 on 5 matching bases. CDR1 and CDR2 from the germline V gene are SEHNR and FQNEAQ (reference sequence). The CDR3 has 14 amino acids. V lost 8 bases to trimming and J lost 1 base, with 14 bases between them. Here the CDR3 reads CASQRFGANTEAFF. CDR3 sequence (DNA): TGTGCCAGCCAGAGATTTGGGGCGAACACTGAAGCTTTCTTT.

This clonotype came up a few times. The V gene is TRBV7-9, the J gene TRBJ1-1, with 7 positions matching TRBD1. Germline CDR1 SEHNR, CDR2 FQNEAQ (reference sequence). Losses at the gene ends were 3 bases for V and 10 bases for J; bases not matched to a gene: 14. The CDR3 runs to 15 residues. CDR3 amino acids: CASSFQEKGARAAFF. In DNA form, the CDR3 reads TGTGCCAGCAGCTTCCAGGAGAAGGGGGCCAGAGCAGCTTTCTTT.

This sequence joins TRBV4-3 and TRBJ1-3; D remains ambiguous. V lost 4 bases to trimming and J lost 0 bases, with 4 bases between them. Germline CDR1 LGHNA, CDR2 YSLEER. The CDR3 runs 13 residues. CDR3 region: CASSPFSGNTIYF. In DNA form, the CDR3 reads TGCGCCAGCAGCCCGTTCTCTGGAAACACCATATATTTT.

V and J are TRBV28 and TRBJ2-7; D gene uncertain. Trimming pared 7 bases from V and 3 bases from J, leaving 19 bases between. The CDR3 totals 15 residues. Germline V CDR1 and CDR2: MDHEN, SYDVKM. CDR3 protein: CASNVPGRLFYEQYF. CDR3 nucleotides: TGTGCCAGCAATGTTCCGGGTCGCCTTTTCTACGAGCAGTACTTC.

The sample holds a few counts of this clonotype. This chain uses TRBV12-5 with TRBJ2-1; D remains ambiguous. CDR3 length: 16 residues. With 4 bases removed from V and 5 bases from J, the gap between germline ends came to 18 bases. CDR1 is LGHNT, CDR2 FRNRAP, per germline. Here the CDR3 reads CASGSQRQTRNNEQFF. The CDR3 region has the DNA TGTGCTAGTGGTTCGCAGCGTCAGACCAGAAACAATGAGCAGTTCTTC.

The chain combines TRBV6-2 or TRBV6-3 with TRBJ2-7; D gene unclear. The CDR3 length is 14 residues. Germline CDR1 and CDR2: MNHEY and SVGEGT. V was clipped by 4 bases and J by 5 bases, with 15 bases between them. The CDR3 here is CASSSRLGIHEQYF. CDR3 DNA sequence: TGTGCCAGCAGTTCGAGATTAGGAATCCACGAGCAGTACTTC.

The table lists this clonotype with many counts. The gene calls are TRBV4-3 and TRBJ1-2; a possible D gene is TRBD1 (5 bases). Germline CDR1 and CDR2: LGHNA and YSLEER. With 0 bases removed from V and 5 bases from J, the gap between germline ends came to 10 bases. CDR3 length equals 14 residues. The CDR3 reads CASSQEGGPYGYTF. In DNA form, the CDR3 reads TGCGCCAGCAGCCAAGAGGGGGGTCCTTATGGCTACACCTTC.

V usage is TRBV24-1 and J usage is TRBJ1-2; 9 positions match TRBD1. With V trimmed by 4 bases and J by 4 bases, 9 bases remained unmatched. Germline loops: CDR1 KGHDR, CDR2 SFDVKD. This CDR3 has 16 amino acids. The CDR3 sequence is CATSDPGQGSGYGYTF. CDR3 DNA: TGTGCCACCAGTGACCCCGGACAGGGGAGTGGCTATGGCTACACCTTC.